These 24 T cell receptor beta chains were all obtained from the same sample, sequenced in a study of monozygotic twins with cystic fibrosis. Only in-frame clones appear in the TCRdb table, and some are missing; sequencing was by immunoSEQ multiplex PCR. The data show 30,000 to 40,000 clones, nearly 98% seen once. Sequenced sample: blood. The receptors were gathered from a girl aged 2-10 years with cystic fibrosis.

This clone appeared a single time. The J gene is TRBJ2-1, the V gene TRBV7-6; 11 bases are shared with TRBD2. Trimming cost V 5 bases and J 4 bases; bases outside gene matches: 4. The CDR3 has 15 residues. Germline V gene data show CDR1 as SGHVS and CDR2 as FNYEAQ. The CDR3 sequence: CASSMGTSGYNEQFF. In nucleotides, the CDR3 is TGTGCCAGCAGCATGGGGACTAGCGGATACAATGAGCAGTTCTTC.

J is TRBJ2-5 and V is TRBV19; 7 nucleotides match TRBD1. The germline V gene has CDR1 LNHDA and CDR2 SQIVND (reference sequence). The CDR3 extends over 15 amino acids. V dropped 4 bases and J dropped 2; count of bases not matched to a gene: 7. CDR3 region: CASSRSGTVQETQYF. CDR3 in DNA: TGTGCCAGTAGTAGATCCGGGACAGTTCAAGAGACCCAGTACTTC.

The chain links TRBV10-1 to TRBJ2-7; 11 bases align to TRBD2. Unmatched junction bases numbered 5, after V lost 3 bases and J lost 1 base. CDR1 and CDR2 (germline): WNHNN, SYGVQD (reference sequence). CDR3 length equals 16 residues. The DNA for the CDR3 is TGCGCCAGCAGTGAATGGCGGACTAGCGGGTCCTACGAGCAGTACTTC. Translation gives CASSEWRTSGSYEQYF.

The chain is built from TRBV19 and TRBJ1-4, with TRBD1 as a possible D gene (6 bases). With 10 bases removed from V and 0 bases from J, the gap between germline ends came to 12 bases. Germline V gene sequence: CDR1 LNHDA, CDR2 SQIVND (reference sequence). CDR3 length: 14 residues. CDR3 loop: CATTGDATNEKLFF. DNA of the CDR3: TGTGCCACGACAGGAGACGCAACTAATGAAAAACTGTTTTTT.

CDR3 coding DNA: TGCGCCAGCAGCTTCGAGGGGGGTAAAGAAAAACTGTTTTTT. This codes for CASSFEGGKEKLFF. The chain is built from TRBV5-1 and TRBJ1-4; a possible D gene is TRBD1 (6 bases). Germline loops: CDR1 SGHRS, CDR2 YFSETQ. The V end lost 2 bases, the J end lost 8 bases, and 13 bases lay between the germline ends. The CDR3 is 14 amino acids.

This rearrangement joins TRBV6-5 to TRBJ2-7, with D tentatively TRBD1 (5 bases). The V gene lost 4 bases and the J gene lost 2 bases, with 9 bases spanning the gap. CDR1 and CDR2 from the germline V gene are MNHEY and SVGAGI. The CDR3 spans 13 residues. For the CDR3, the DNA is TGTGCCAGCAGTTGGGGCGGAACCTACGAGCAGTACTTC. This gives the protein CASSWGGTYEQYF.

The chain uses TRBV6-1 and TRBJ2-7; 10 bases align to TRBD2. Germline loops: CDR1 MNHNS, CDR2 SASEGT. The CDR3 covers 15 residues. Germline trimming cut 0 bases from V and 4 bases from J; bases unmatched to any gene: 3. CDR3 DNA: TGTGCCAGCAGTGAAGCCCGGACTAGCGGATACGAGCAGTACTTC. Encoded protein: CASSEARTSGYEQYF.

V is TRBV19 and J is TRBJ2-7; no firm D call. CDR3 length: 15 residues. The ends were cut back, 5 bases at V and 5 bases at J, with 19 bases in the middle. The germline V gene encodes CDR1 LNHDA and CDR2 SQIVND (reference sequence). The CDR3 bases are TGTGCCAGTAGTCTCGGGCCCGCGACCGTAGACGAGCAGTACTTC. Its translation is CASSLGPATVDEQYF.

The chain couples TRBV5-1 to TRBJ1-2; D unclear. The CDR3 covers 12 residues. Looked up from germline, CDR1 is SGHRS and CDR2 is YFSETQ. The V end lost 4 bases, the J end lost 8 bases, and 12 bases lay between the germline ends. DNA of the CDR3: TGCGCCAGCAGCAGAGACGGCCGGGGCTACACCTTC. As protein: CASSRDGRGYTF.

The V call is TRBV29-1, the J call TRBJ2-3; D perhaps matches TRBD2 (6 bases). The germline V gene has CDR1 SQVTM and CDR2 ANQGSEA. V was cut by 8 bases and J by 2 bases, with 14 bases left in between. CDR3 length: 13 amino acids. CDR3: CSSLAGNTDTQYF. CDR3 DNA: TGCAGCTCGCTGGCGGGGAACACAGATACGCAGTATTTT.

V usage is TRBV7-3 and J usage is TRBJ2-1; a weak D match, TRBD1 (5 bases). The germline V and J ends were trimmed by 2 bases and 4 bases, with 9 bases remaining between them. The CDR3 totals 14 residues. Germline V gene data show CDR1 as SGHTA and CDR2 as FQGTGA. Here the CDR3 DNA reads TGTGCCAGCAGCTTACAAGGGGTTTACAATGAGCAGTTCTTC. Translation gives CASSLQGVYNEQFF.

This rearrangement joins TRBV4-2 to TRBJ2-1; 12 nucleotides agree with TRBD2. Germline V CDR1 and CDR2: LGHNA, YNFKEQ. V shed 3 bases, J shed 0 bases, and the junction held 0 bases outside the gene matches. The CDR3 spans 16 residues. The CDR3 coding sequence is TGTGCCAGCAGCCAGACTAGCGGGAGCTCCTACAATGAGCAGTTCTTC. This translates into CASSQTSGSSYNEQFF.

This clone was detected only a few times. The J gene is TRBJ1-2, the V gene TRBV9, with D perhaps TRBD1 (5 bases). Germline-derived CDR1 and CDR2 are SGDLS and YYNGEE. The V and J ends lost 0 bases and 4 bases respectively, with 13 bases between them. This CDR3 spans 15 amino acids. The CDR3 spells CASSVATPRAYGYTF. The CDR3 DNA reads TGTGCCAGCAGCGTAGCTACCCCCAGGGCCTATGGCTACACCTTC.

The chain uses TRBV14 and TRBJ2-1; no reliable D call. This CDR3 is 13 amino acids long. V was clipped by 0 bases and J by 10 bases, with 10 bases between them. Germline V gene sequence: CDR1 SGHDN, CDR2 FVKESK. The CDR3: CASSQDVTPEQFF. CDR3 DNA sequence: TGTGCCAGCAGCCAAGATGTAACACCCGAGCAGTTCTTC.

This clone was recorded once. CDR3 sequence: CAWKGRGLEQYF. CDR3 sequence (DNA): TGTGCCTGGAAAGGTCGTGGCTTAGAGCAGTACTTC. The chain carries TRBV30 and TRBJ2-7, with D uncertain. CDR3 length: 12 amino acids. Germline V gene sequence: CDR1 GTSNPN, CDR2 SVGIG (reference sequence). V was pared by 4 bases and J by 7 bases, with 14 bases between. Full variable domain (remainder filled in from reference TRBV30 and TRBJ2-7): SQTIHQWPATLVQPVGSPLSLECTVEGTSNPNLYWYRQAAGRGLQLLFYSVGIGQISSEVPQNLSASRPQDRQFILSSKKLLLSDSGFYLCAWKGRGLEQYFGPGTRLTVT.

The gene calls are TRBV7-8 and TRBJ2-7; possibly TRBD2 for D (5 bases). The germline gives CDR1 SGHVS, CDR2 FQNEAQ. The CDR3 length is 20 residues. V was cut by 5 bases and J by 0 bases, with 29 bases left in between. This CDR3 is CASSPQSRAPYPSNSYEQYF. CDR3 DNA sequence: TGTGCCAGCAGCCCTCAATCGCGGGCGCCGTACCCCTCAAACTCCTACGAGCAGTACTTC.

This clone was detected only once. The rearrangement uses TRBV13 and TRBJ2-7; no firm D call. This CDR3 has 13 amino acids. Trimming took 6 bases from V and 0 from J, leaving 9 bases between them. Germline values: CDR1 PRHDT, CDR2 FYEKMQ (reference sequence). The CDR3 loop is CASRGRNSYEQYF. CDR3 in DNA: TGTGCCAGCAGGGGCCGGAACTCCTACGAGCAGTACTTC.

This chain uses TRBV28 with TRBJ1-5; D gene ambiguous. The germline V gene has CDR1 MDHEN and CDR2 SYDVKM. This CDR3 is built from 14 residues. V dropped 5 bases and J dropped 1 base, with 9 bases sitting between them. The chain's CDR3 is CASSIDTSNQPQHF. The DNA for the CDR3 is TGTGCCAGCAGTATAGACACGAGCAATCAGCCCCAGCATTTT.

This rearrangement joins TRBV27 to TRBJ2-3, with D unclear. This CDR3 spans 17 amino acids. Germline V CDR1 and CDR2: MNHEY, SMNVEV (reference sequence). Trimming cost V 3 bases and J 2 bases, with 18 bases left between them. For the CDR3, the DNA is TGTGCCAGCAGTTTGTCCATCCTCAGCTCTTCCACAGATACGCAGTATTTT. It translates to CASSLSILSSSTDTQYF.

DNA of the CDR3: TGTGCCAGTAGTACCCGGGACACGGGGAATCAGCCCCAGCATTTT. Encoded protein: CASSTRDTGNQPQHF. The chain links TRBV19 to TRBJ1-5; D is possibly TRBD1 (6 bases). The CDR3 is made up of 15 amino acids. Germline-derived CDR1 and CDR2 are LNHDA and SQIVND (reference sequence). Trimming pared 4 bases from V and 4 bases from J, leaving 14 bases between.

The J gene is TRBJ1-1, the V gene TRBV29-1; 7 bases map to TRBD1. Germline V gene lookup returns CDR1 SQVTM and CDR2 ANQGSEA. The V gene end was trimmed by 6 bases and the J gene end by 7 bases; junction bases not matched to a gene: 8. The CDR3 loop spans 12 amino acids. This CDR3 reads CSVMGQTVEAFF. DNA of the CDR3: TGCAGCGTGATGGGACAGACTGTTGAAGCTTTCTTT.

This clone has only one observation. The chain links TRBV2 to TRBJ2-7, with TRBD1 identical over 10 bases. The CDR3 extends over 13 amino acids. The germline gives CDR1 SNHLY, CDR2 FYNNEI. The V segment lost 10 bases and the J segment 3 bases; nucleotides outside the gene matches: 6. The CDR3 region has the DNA TGTGCCATCACGACAGGGGGCTTCTACGAGCAGTACTTC. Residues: CAITTGGFYEQYF.

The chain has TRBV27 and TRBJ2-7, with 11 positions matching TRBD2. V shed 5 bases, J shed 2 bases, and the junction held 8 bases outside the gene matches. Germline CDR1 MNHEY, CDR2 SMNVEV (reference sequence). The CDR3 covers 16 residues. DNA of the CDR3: TGTGCCAGCAGTCCTTTGACTAGCGGGACCCCCTACGAGCAGTACTTC. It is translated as CASSPLTSGTPYEQYF.

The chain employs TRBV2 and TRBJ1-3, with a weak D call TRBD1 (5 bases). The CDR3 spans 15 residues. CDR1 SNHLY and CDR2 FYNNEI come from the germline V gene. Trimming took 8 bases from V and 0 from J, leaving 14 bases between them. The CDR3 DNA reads TGTGCCAGCCTCCTATTCAGGGACTCTGGAAACACCATATATTTT. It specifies CASLLFRDSGNTIYF.